The clone carrying this T cell receptor beta chain came up once. Its antigen is currently unknown. V was cut by 0 bases and J by 5 bases, with 19 bases left in between. The CDR3 length is 17 residues. Per germline, CDR1 SGHDN and CDR2 FVKESK. These data belong to a study of graft-versus-host responses after intestinal transplantation. The table came from immunoSEQ multiplex PCR; TCRdb's copy has only in-frame clones and leaves some out. In the table there are approximately 28,000 clones, 87% of which are singletons. Findings and caveats of the study: Within the allografts of patients who had graft-donor T cell macrochimerism, graft-versus-host to host-versus-graft clonal ratios were high.

This chain joins TRBV14 and TRBJ1-2, with D hard to call. This material consisted of PBMCs, taken around 62 weeks after intestinal transplantation. The receptor's source is a human patient who received an intestinal transplant, so some T cells may come from the graft donor. For the CDR3, the DNA is TGTGCCAGCAGCCAAGATGGGCAGAGTTACCGCCGTTATGGCTACACCTTC. Protein sequence: CASSQDGQSYRRYGYTF.